These 32 T cell receptor beta chains originate from one sample sequenced in a study of blood T cell repertoires in COVID-19. TCRdb's table, derived via immunoSEQ multiplex PCR, lists solely in-frame clones and lacks some. The sample carries some 83,000 clones, over 80% recorded once. Input material: peripheral blood. The origin of the receptors is a man between 60 and 75 years old with active or convalescent COVID-19.

V is TRBV30 and J is TRBJ2-5; the D gene is possibly TRBD2 (7 bases). V lost 3 bases, J lost 2 bases, and 13 bases lay in between. Germline V gene lookup returns CDR1 GTSNPN and CDR2 SVGIG (reference sequence). The CDR3 consists of 14 residues. CDR3 nucleotides: TGTGCCTGGAGGGAGGGGGGGTTACAAGAGACCCAGTACTTC. This encodes CAWREGGLQETQYF.

The J gene is TRBJ2-2, the V gene TRBV6-5, with a tentative D call TRBD1 (5 bases). Germline V gives CDR1 MNHEY, CDR2 SVGAGI. Trimming pared 7 bases from V and 1 base from J, leaving 10 bases between. This CDR3 is built from 14 residues. The CDR3 here is CASILTVNTGELFF. DNA of the CDR3: TGTGCCAGCATCTTGACAGTGAACACCGGGGAGCTGTTTTTT.

This chain connects TRBV19 to TRBJ1-4; no reliable D call. CDR3 size: 15 residues. With 3 bases removed from V and 0 bases from J, the gap between germline ends came to 8 bases. Germline values: CDR1 LNHDA, CDR2 SQIVND (reference sequence). CDR3 loop: CASSIHRATNEKLFF. Written as DNA, the CDR3 is TGTGCCAGTAGTATCCACAGAGCAACTAATGAAAAACTGTTTTTT.

The gene calls are TRBV19 and TRBJ1-5, with TRBD1 identical over 8 bases. The CDR3 covers 17 residues. Germline CDR1 and CDR2: LNHDA and SQIVND (reference sequence). J lost 4 bases, V lost 6 bases, and 14 bases had no gene match. Here the CDR3 reads CASRMTGVGGRNQPQHF. The CDR3 DNA sequence: TGTGCCAGTAGGATGACAGGGGTCGGAGGCAGAAATCAGCCCCAGCATTTT.

The chain has TRBV30 and TRBJ1-2; TRBD1 agrees at 9 bases. This CDR3 is 13 amino acids long. V lost 2 bases to trimming and J lost 13 bases; unmatched junction nucleotides: 11. CDR1 is GTSNPN and CDR2 is SVGIG in the germline V gene (reference sequence). CDR3 bases: TGTGCCTGGAGTATCACCGGGACAGGGAACTCCACCTTC. Translated, it gives CAWSITGTGNSTF.

The V gene is TRBV6-2 or TRBV6-3, the J gene TRBJ2-5; 10 bases are shared with TRBD1. CDR3 size: 16 residues. The V segment lost 2 bases and the J segment 1 base; nucleotides outside the gene matches: 4. Germline lookup yields CDR1 MNHEY and CDR2 SVGEGT. For the CDR3, the DNA is TGTGCCAGCAGTTACGCGGGACAGGGGAGCCAAGAGACCCAGTACTTC. This codes for CASSYAGQGSQETQYF.

The rearrangement uses TRBV5-1 and TRBJ2-7; D perhaps matches TRBD2 (6 bases). CDR1 SGHRS and CDR2 YFSETQ come from the germline V gene. V was cut by 4 bases and J by 2 bases, with 19 bases left in between. The CDR3 is 16 amino acids. CDR3 residues: CASSPGSTSTTYEQYF. The CDR3, as DNA: TGCGCCAGCAGCCCAGGATCTACTAGCACGACCTACGAGCAGTACTTC.

The gene calls are TRBV7-9 and TRBJ2-1, with 13 positions matching TRBD2. The CDR3 has 15 amino acids. The germline CDR1 and CDR2 sequences are SEHNR and FQNEAQ (reference sequence). V lost 3 bases and J lost 7; bases outside the gene matches: 3. CDR3 sequence reads: CASSLGLAGFNEQFF. CDR3 DNA: TGTGCCAGCAGCTTGGGACTAGCGGGGTTTAATGAGCAGTTCTTC.

The chain combines TRBV12-5 with TRBJ1-2, with a weak D call TRBD1 (6 bases). V was shortened by 0 bases and J by 8 bases, with 25 bases between the two germline ends. The CDR3 consists of 18 residues. Germline V gene data show CDR1 as LGHNT and CDR2 as FRNRAP. CDR3 nucleotides: TGTGCTAGTGGTTTGGTACCGAATCTCGAGGGGGGGGATTTCGGCTACACCTTC. Translated: CASGLVPNLEGGDFGYTF.

The J gene is TRBJ1-4, the V gene TRBV7-3; 8 bases fit TRBD1. This CDR3 has 13 residues. V was clipped by 7 bases and J by 5 bases; unmatched bases: 3. Germline CDR1 and CDR2: SGHTA and FQGTGA. This chain's CDR3 is CASKDRDNEKLFF. The CDR3 region has the DNA TGTGCCAGCAAGGACAGGGACAATGAAAAACTGTTTTTT.

J is TRBJ1-2 and V is TRBV27; 10 nucleotides match TRBD1. J gave up 1 base and V 7 bases, and 6 bases lay outside the gene matches. There are 15 residues in the CDR3. CDR1 MNHEY and CDR2 SMNVEV come from the germline V gene (reference sequence). CDR3: CASKKGQGNNYGYTF. The CDR3 bases are TGTGCCAGCAAGAAGGGACAGGGGAATAACTATGGCTACACCTTC.

The chain uses TRBV9 and TRBJ1-6; TRBD1 is a possible D gene (5 bases). The V gene lost 3 bases and the J gene lost 7 bases, with 11 bases spanning the gap. Per germline, CDR1 SGDLS and CDR2 YYNGEE. There are 14 residues in the CDR3. The CDR3 here is CASSAQGWNSPLHF. The CDR3 coding sequence is TGTGCCAGCAGCGCGCAGGGATGGAATTCACCCCTCCACTTT.

The chain has TRBV18 and TRBJ1-6; the match to TRBD1 covers 8 bases. Germline V gene sequence: CDR1 KGHSH, CDR2 LQKENI. The ends lost 4 bases at V and 5 bases at J; junction bases unmatched: 4. This CDR3 is built from 15 residues. The CDR3 region is CASSQTGENNSPLHF. Written as DNA, the CDR3 is TGTGCCAGCTCACAGACAGGGGAGAATAATTCACCCCTCCACTTT.

The chain combines TRBV4-1 with TRBJ2-7; 7 bases match TRBD1. V trimming: 5 bases; J trimming: 7 bases; junction bases outside the gene matches: 11. This CDR3 comprises 14 residues. The germline CDR1 and CDR2 sequences are MGHRA and YSYEKL. The CDR3 loop is CASSSPRQGREQYF. Written as DNA, the CDR3 is TGCGCCAGCAGCTCCCCCCGACAGGGTCGGGAGCAGTACTTC.

The rearrangement joins TRBV5-1 to TRBJ2-5, with TRBD2 as a possible D gene (6 bases). Trimming cost V 4 bases and J 1 base, with 11 bases left between them. Germline CDR1 and CDR2: SGHRS and YFSETQ. This CDR3 contains 14 residues. This CDR3 reads CASSPRGTQETQYF. In nucleotides, the CDR3 is TGCGCCAGCAGCCCACGGGGGACCCAAGAGACCCAGTACTTC.

This clone was counted a few times. The CDR3 DNA follows: TGTGCCAGCAGCACTGGGACAGGGGTGGAGACCCAGTACTTC. It codes for CASSTGTGVETQYF. The V and J genes are TRBV7-8 and TRBJ2-5, with TRBD1 matching over 10 bases. Germline loops: CDR1 SGHVS, CDR2 FQNEAQ. The CDR3 has 14 amino acids. The junction had 5 bases not matched to a gene; V was cut back by 5 bases and J by 5 bases.

This clone was observed once. The chain links TRBV30 to TRBJ1-2; D remains ambiguous. V was cut by 0 bases and J by 4 bases, with 18 bases left in between. The CDR3 loop spans 16 amino acids. Looked up from germline, CDR1 is GTSNPN and CDR2 is SVGIG (reference sequence). The CDR3 loop reads CAWSVAGAAEVYGYTF. CDR3 sequence (DNA): TGTGCCTGGAGTGTAGCGGGCGCCGCAGAAGTCTATGGCTACACCTTC.

The chain is built from TRBV12-5 and TRBJ2-7; 8 bases line up with TRBD2. The CDR3 runs to 14 residues. Losses at the gene ends were 6 bases for V and 5 bases for J; bases not matched to a gene: 9. The germline V gene encodes CDR1 LGHNT and CDR2 FRNRAP. CDR3 in amino acids: CASGPGGNAHEQYF. CDR3 DNA sequence: TGTGCTAGTGGGCCGGGGGGGAATGCCCACGAGCAGTACTTC.

The chain couples TRBV7-8 to TRBJ1-4, with 9 bases aligning to TRBD1. Germline assignment: CDR1 SGHVS and CDR2 FQNEAQ. J lost 1 base, V lost 0 bases, and 18 bases had no gene match. The CDR3 runs to 22 residues. Here the CDR3 reads CASSLAGTGTVPFFRTNEKLFF. The CDR3 coding sequence is TGTGCCAGCAGCTTAGCGGGGACAGGGACCGTTCCGTTTTTCAGAACTAATGAAAAACTGTTTTTT.

This chain connects TRBV6-6 to TRBJ2-7; the match to TRBD1 covers 7 bases. The trim removed 5 bases at V and 4 bases at J, leaving 17 bases unmatched. This CDR3 spans 17 amino acids. The V gene's germline CDR1 is MNHNY and CDR2 SVGAGI (reference sequence). CDR3 sequence (DNA): TGTGCCAGCAGTCCCAGGGGAGACAGGGTTCGGCCATACGAGCAGTACTTC. Translation: CASSPRGDRVRPYEQYF.

The count of this clone is one. The chain uses TRBV3-1 (or the pseudogene TRBV3-2) and TRBJ2-3; 11 positions match TRBD2. Germline CDR1 LGHDT, CDR2 YNNKEL (reference sequence). The CDR3 has 18 residues. V was pared by 0 bases and J by 3 bases, with 8 bases of the junction left unmatched. The CDR3 loop reads CASSQEGLAGGRTDTQYF. For the CDR3, the DNA is TGTGCCAGCAGCCAAGAGGGGCTAGCGGGGGGCCGGACAGATACGCAGTATTTT.

This chain joins TRBV6-1 and TRBJ1-1; D is ambiguous. From germline, CDR1 is MNHNS and CDR2 SASEGT. V shed 5 bases and J shed 6 bases, with 7 bases lying between them. This CDR3 spans 11 amino acids. The CDR3 DNA follows: TGTGCCAGCAGTCCCCGTTCTGAAGCTTTCTTT. The encoded protein is CASSPRSEAFF.

The V gene is TRBV29-1, the J gene TRBJ2-5, with D maybe TRBD1 (5 bases). The ends were cut back, 7 bases at V and 1 base at J, with 13 bases in the middle. This CDR3 spans 13 amino acids. CDR1 and CDR2 (germline): SQVTM, ANQGSEA. The CDR3 DNA sequence: TGCAGCGCATGGCAGGGCATCCAAGAGACCCAGTACTTC. This sequence encodes CSAWQGIQETQYF.

This clone appeared once. This chain links TRBV4-2 with TRBJ1-2; D is unclear. The CDR3 totals 15 residues. Germline values: CDR1 LGHNA, CDR2 YNFKEQ. The germline V and J ends were trimmed by 4 bases and 7 bases, with 19 bases remaining between them. The CDR3 region has the DNA TGTGCCAGCAGCCCCATTGAGGGCAGACGGGGTGGCTACACCTTC. Translation: CASSPIEGRRGGYTF.

About this clone itself: This specimen includes other DNA sequences encoding the same CDR3. The V call is TRBV9, the J call TRBJ2-3, with a weak D call TRBD2 (6 bases). The CDR3 spans 16 residues. V was pared by 2 bases and J by 2 bases, with 15 bases between. Germline loops: CDR1 SGDLS, CDR2 YYNGEE. The CDR3 DNA reads TGTGCCAGCAGCGTCGGGGGAGGAAGGACCACAGATACGCAGTATTTT. This gives the protein CASSVGGGRTTDTQYF. Using reference TRBV9 and TRBJ2-3 for the parts outside the CDR3, the full variable domain is DSGVTQTPKHLITATGQRVTLRCSPRSGDLSVYWYQQSLDQGLQFLIQYYNGEERAKGNILERFSAQQFPDLHSELNLSSLELGDSALYFCASSVGGGRTTDTQYFGPGTRLTVL.

The V gene is TRBV20-1, the J gene TRBJ1-2; D uncertain. Per the germline V gene, CDR1 is DFQATT and CDR2 is SNEGSKA (reference sequence). With 6 bases removed from V and 6 bases from J, the gap between germline ends came to 11 bases. CDR3 length equals 11 residues. Here the CDR3 reads CSARRIDGYTF. The CDR3 nucleotides read TGCAGTGCCCGGAGGATTGATGGCTACACCTTC.

This chain links TRBV7-2 with TRBJ2-7; TRBD2 is a possible D gene (7 bases). Germline CDR1 is SGHTA and CDR2 is FQGNSA. This CDR3 spans 15 amino acids. V lost 2 bases and J 3 bases, leaving 14 bases between the germline ends. CDR3 sequence reads: CASSLNWGGRYEQYF. CDR3 DNA: TGTGCCAGCAGCTTAAATTGGGGGGGCCGCTACGAGCAGTACTTC.

The rearrangement joins TRBV7-2 to TRBJ1-1; D not resolved. Per the germline V gene, CDR1 is SGHTA and CDR2 is FQGNSA. The V and J ends lost 5 bases and 1 base respectively, with 14 bases between them. The CDR3 has 15 amino acids. CDR3 nucleotide sequence: TGTGCCAGCAGCCCCCGAGGGCTCGGGAACACTGAAGCTTTCTTT. It translates to CASSPRGLGNTEAFF.

The chain has TRBV19 and TRBJ2-3; 9 nucleotides line up with TRBD2. Germline CDR1 is LNHDA and CDR2 is SQIVND (reference sequence). The CDR3 runs 17 residues. With V trimmed by 7 bases and J by 5 bases, 16 bases remained unmatched. The CDR3, as DNA: TGTGCCAGTACCCGAGGACCGGGACTAGCAGCAGGAGATACGCAGTATTTT. Residues: CASTRGPGLAAGDTQYF.

The chain recombines TRBV18 with TRBJ1-5, with unresolved D. CDR1 is KGHSH and CDR2 is LQKENI in the germline V gene. CDR3 length: 13 residues. Trimming cost V 6 bases and J 1 base, with 7 bases left between them. CDR3 region: CASSQASNQPQHF. CDR3 sequence (DNA): TGTGCCAGCTCCCAGGCAAGCAATCAGCCCCAGCATTTT. Using reference TRBV18 and TRBJ1-5 for the parts outside the CDR3, the full variable domain is NAGVMQNPRHLVRRRGQEARLRCSPMKGHSHVYWYRQLPEEGLKFMVYLQKENIIDESGMPKERFSAEFPKEGPSILRIQQVVRGDSAAYFCASSQASNQPQHFGDGTRLSIL.

The chain is built from TRBV30 and TRBJ1-4; D is possibly TRBD1 (6 bases). Germline V gene sequence: CDR1 GTSNPN, CDR2 SVGIG (reference sequence). There are 13 residues in the CDR3. Trimming left V 1 base short and J 5 bases short, with 8 bases between. Written as DNA, the CDR3 is TGTGCCTGGAGTGCGACAGGCAATGAAAAACTGTTTTTT. Translated: CAWSATGNEKLFF.

The chain employs TRBV7-2 and TRBJ1-4, with D possibly matching TRBD1 (5 bases). Per germline, CDR1 SGHTA and CDR2 FQGNSA. This CDR3 spans 14 amino acids. V lost 3 bases and J lost 7, with 12 bases in between. The CDR3 DNA reads TGTGCCAGCAGCTTCGACGGAAGGGGTGAAAAACTGTTTTTT. Encoded protein: CASSFDGRGEKLFF.